Sequencing of this T cell receptor (beta chain) was carried out in a study of cytomegalovirus exposure and HLA in healthy donors. V was pared by 0 bases and J by 1 base, with 5 bases of the junction left unmatched. CDR1 SGHRS and CDR2 YFSETQ come from the germline V gene. The CDR3 length is 16 residues. This clone was recorded only once. The target antigen is unknown. The identical CDR3 is also encoded by other nucleotide sequences in the sample. The primer mix had 60 Vbeta and 13 Jbeta primers. Assay: immunoSEQ multiplex PCR; the TCRdb copy retains only in-frame clones and omits some. This table holds about 140,000 clones, around 78% found once. General study findings and limits: Accounts indicate the classifier identified cytomegalovirus status with strong specificity and sensitivity. What a later analysis showed was that several of the most significant clusters appeared linked to common viral pathogens. In an earlier analysis, in around 590 donors, most V segments appeared productive either ~87% or ~30% of the time.

Specimen: PBMCs. This clonotype was sampled from a woman aged 18-29 years in good health and CMV-seropositive. The V call is TRBV5-1, the J call TRBJ1-1, with 8 bases that match TRBD1. The CDR3, as DNA: TGCGCCAGCAGCTTGGGGTCAGGGGGCCCGAACACTGAAGCTTTCTTT. This sequence encodes CASSLGSGGPNTEAFF.